This T cell receptor beta chain derives from a study of blood T cell repertoires in COVID-19. On the study more broadly: Sites across the United States, Italy and Spain contributed samples from acute and convalescent COVID-19. The analysed material was cDNA or gDNA that came from T cells, B-cell-depleted T cells, or PBMCs.

As handled by the study authors: Reference gene primers were amplified, and this amplification served to estimate nucleated cell counts. Generated by immunoSEQ multiplex PCR, the TCRdb table keeps only in-frame clones and is missing some. V and J calls and clone size are copied from that table; D and trimming were computed from the DNA. The profile covers 100,000 to 150,000 clones, with around three quarters appearing a single time and roughly 17% taken by the ten largest. The V gene end was trimmed by 3 bases and the J gene end by 8 bases; junction bases not matched to a gene: 20. The germline V gene encodes CDR1 MGHRA and CDR2 YSYEKL. CDR3 length: 21 amino acids.

This chain uses TRBV4-1 with TRBJ2-1; 15 nucleotides match TRBD2. The sample was peripheral blood. The receptor comes from a man between 60 and 70 years old with active or convalescent COVID-19. The CDR3 sequence: CASSHRLGQRGTSGRLDEQFF. CDR3 DNA sequence: TGCGCCAGCAGCCACCGGCTGGGTCAGCGCGGGACTAGCGGGAGGTTAGATGAGCAGTTCTTC.